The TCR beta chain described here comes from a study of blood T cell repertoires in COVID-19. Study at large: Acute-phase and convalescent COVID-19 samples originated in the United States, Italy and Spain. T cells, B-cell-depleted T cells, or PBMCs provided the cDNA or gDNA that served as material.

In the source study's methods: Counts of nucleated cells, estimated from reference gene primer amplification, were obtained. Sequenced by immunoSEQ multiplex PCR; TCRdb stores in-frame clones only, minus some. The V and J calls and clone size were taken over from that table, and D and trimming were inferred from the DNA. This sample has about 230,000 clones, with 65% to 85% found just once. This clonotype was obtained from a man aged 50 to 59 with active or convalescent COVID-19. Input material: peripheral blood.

The CDR3 DNA reads TGTGCCACCAGTGATTCGGGGACAGGGATCATAACAGATACGCAGTATTTT. This translates into CATSDSGTGIITDTQYF. The chain couples TRBV24-1 to TRBJ2-3; 9 bases line up with TRBD1. Germline V gene data show CDR1 as KGHDR and CDR2 as SFDVKD. This CDR3 spans 17 amino acids. V trimming: 2 bases; J trimming: 3 bases; junction bases outside the gene matches: 8.